These 29 T cell receptor beta chains came from one sample sequenced in a study of cytotoxic CD8 clonotypes in ibrutinib-treated CLL. The method was immunoSEQ multiplex PCR; TCRdb's version includes in-frame clones alone and lacks a portion of them. This table holds about 72,000 clones, approximately 70% found once. Material: PBMCs, obtained after 12 months of ibrutinib treatment. Receptors originate from a human donor with chronic lymphocytic leukemia.

This clone has a single count. The chain couples TRBV5-5 to TRBJ2-4, with D possibly matching TRBD2 (5 bases). Trimming took 0 bases from V and 1 from J, leaving 5 bases between them. This CDR3 has 14 amino acids. Germline V gene sequence: CDR1 SGHKS, CDR2 YYEKEE (reference sequence). This chain's CDR3 is CASSLGTAKNIQYF. CDR3 in DNA: TGTGCCAGCAGCTTGGGGACTGCCAAAAACATTCAGTACTTC.

This chain uses TRBV28 with TRBJ1-2, with a possible D match to TRBD1 (6 bases). The CDR3 has 16 amino acids. CDR1 is MDHEN, CDR2 SYDVKM, per germline. Trimming took 2 bases from V and 5 from J, leaving 18 bases between them. CDR3 sequence reads: CASSLEQIGTFYGYTF. DNA of the CDR3: TGTGCCAGCAGTTTAGAACAAATAGGGACATTTTATGGCTACACCTTC.

The J gene is TRBJ1-6, the V gene TRBV7-9, with TRBD1 matching over 9 bases. CDR1 and CDR2 (germline): SEHNR, FQNEAQ (reference sequence). Trimming at V came to 3 bases and at J to 2 bases, leaving 8 bases not matched to a gene. The CDR3 sequence is 18 residues long. In DNA, the CDR3 is TGTGCCAGCAGCTTTATTCCAACAGGGGGCGCCTATAATTCACCCCTCCACTTT. It is translated as CASSFIPTGGAYNSPLHF.

The V and J genes are TRBV4-3 and TRBJ2-3; no firm D call. V was pared by 0 bases and J by 0 bases, with 10 bases between. CDR3 length: 16 amino acids. Germline CDR1 reads LGHNA; CDR2 reads YSLEER. CDR3 nucleotide sequence: TGCGCCAGCAGCCAAGATTGGGGTAGGAGCACAGATACGCAGTATTTT. Protein: CASSQDWGRSTDTQYF.

V and J are TRBV18 and TRBJ2-3; D gene ambiguous. This CDR3 has 14 residues. The germline V and J ends were trimmed by 4 bases and 4 bases, with 12 bases remaining between them. Germline CDR1 is KGHSH and CDR2 is LQKENI. The CDR3 DNA is TGTGCCAGCTCACGTGCGATTCAGCCAGATACGCAGTATTTT. Translating it yields CASSRAIQPDTQYF.

There are a few counts of this clone. The V call is TRBV6-1, the J call TRBJ1-4, with D perhaps matching TRBD1 (5 bases). With 2 bases removed from V and 4 bases from J, the gap between germline ends came to 17 bases. Germline assignment: CDR1 MNHNS and CDR2 SASEGT. The CDR3 contains 17 residues. As DNA, the CDR3 is TGTGCCAGCAGTGAATATCTTTCCGGGAGGGGTAATGAAAAACTGTTTTTT. Its protein product is CASSEYLSGRGNEKLFF.

The sample holds a few counts of this clone. The J gene is TRBJ1-5, the V gene TRBV10-3; the match to TRBD1 covers 8 bases. The CDR3 loop spans 13 amino acids. V dropped 6 bases and J dropped 5; count of bases not matched to a gene: 3. Germline V lookup: CDR1 ENHRY, CDR2 SYGVKD. DNA for the CDR3: TGTGCCATCAGGGACAGGGTGGATCAGCCCCAGCATTTT. It translates to CAIRDRVDQPQHF.

This clone was counted ten times or more. The rearrangement links TRBV6-4 to TRBJ2-6, with 7 bases aligning to TRBD1. CDR1 and CDR2 (germline): MRHNA, SNTAGT. V gave up 8 bases and J gave up 3 bases; unmatched junction bases: 7. The CDR3 length is 15 residues. Here the CDR3 reads CASAVQGDGANVLTF. In nucleotides, the CDR3 is TGTGCCAGCGCAGTCCAGGGGGATGGGGCCAACGTCCTGACTTTC.

CDR3 in amino acids: CASTGRREIGSPLHF. The CDR3, as DNA: TGTGCCAGTACTGGCCGCCGGGAAATAGGCTCACCCCTCCACTTT. The chain uses TRBV19 and TRBJ1-6; D not certain. CDR3 size: 15 residues. Germline V gene data show CDR1 as LNHDA and CDR2 as SQIVND (reference sequence). Trimming stripped 7 bases from V and 10 bases from J, with 20 bases between. Based on the CDR3 plus reference TRBV19 and TRBJ1-6, the full variable domain is DGGITQSPKYLFRKEGQNVTLSCEQNLNHDAMYWYRQDPGQGLRLIYYSQIVNDFQKGDIAEGYSVSREKKESFPLTVTSAQKNPTAFYLCASTGRREIGSPLHFGNGTRLTVT.

CDR3 in DNA: TGTGCCAGCAGCTTAGCGCCGGGACGGGATGAAGCTTTCTTT. This gives the protein CASSLAPGRDEAFF. V and J are TRBV7-2 and TRBJ1-1; TRBD1 might be the D (5 bases). V was cut by 0 bases and J by 7 bases, with 12 bases left in between. The CDR3 is 14 amino acids. The germline gives CDR1 SGHTA, CDR2 FQGNSA. The complete variable domain, with remaining parts taken from reference TRBV7-2 and TRBJ1-1, reads GAGVSQSPSNKVTEKGKDVELRCDPISGHTALYWYRQSLGQGLEFLIYFQGNSAPDKSGLPSDRFSAERTGGSVSTLTIQRTQQEDSAVYLCASSLAPGRDEAFFGQGTRLTVV.

The genes are TRBV5-1 and TRBJ1-3; D might be TRBD1 (5 bases). The V end was cut by 4 bases, the J end by 0 bases, with 11 bases between. Germline V gene sequence: CDR1 SGHRS, CDR2 YFSETQ. The CDR3 loop spans 15 amino acids. CDR3 nucleotide sequence: TGCGCCAGCAGCCTCGGGACCCCCTCTGGAAACACCATATATTTT. Translating it yields CASSLGTPSGNTIYF.

This sequence joins TRBV30 and TRBJ1-5, with D possibly TRBD1 on 6 matching bases. V was cut by 0 bases and J by 7 bases, with 16 bases left in between. Looked up from germline, CDR1 is GTSNPN and CDR2 is SVGIG (reference sequence). The CDR3 has 15 residues. The CDR3, as DNA: TGTGCCTGGAGTGTACAAGGGGGGTCTCCCCAGCCCCAGCATTTT. Translation: CAWSVQGGSPQPQHF.

This sequence joins TRBV5-1 and TRBJ1-6; a possible D gene is TRBD1 (6 bases). This CDR3 is 18 amino acids long. Trimming shortened V by 4 bases and J by 6 bases, and 23 bases separated the two germline ends. The germline V gene has CDR1 SGHRS and CDR2 YFSETQ. The CDR3 here is CASSPLGVGGAGNSPLHF. In DNA, the CDR3 is TGCGCCAGCAGCCCCCTTGGCGTCGGGGGCGCGGGTAATTCACCCCTCCACTTT.

This clone came up a few times. The V gene is TRBV2, the J gene TRBJ1-2; 10 bases match TRBD1. Trimming cost V 5 bases and J 6 bases; bases outside gene matches: 3. Germline CDR1 SNHLY, CDR2 FYNNEI. The length of the CDR3 is 13 residues. CDR3 loop: CASSLTGGNGYTF. DNA of the CDR3: TGTGCCAGCAGTTTGACAGGGGGCAATGGCTACACCTTC. Supplemented by reference TRBV2 and TRBJ1-2, the full variable domain reads EPEVTQTPSHQVTQMGQEVILRCVPISNHLYFYWYRQILGQKVEFLVSFYNNEISEKSEIFDDQFSVERPDGSNFTLKIRSTKLEDSAMYFCASSLTGGNGYTFGSGTRLTVV.

This clone came up a few times. The gene calls are TRBV6-1 and TRBJ1-2, with D maybe TRBD1 (6 bases). Germline-derived CDR1 and CDR2 are MNHNS and SASEGT. V lost 5 bases to trimming and J lost 4 bases, with 14 bases between them. This CDR3 region has 14 residues. The DNA of the CDR3 is TGTGCCAGCAGTCCCCAAGGGGGATTCTATGGCTACACCTTC. Protein sequence: CASSPQGGFYGYTF.

V usage is TRBV27 and J usage is TRBJ1-2; D is ambiguous. The germline CDR1 and CDR2 sequences are MNHEY and SMNVEV (reference sequence). V was cut by 5 bases and J by 5 bases, with 18 bases left in between. This CDR3 region has 15 residues. CDR3 amino acids: CASSPDPAVQYGYTF. The CDR3 nucleotides are TGTGCCAGCAGTCCCGATCCGGCAGTCCAATATGGCTACACCTTC.

The rearrangement joins TRBV7-9 to TRBJ1-2; D is perhaps TRBD1 (6 bases). This CDR3 is 12 amino acids long. Trimming shortened V by 2 bases and J by 8 bases, and 9 bases separated the two germline ends. Per germline, CDR1 SEHNR and CDR2 FQNEAQ (reference sequence). CDR3 in DNA: TGTGCCAGCAGCTTACGGACAGAAGGCTACACCTTC. Translated, it gives CASSLRTEGYTF. The full variable domain, its missing parts supplied by reference TRBV7-9 and TRBJ1-2, is DTGVSQNPRHKITKRGQNVTFRCDPISEHNRLYWYRQTLGQGPEFLTYFQNEAQLEKSRLLSDRFSAERPKGSFSTLEIQRTEQGDSAMYLCASSLRTEGYTFGSGTRLTVV.

The chain carries TRBV7-2 and TRBJ1-3, with D perhaps matching TRBD1 (6 bases). Germline lookup yields CDR1 SGHTA and CDR2 FQGNSA. V lost 5 bases and J 5 bases, leaving 16 bases between the germline ends. The CDR3 covers 15 residues. CDR3 region: CASSPTGYVRNTIYF. As DNA, the CDR3 is TGTGCCAGCAGCCCTACAGGGTATGTCCGAAACACCATATATTTT.

V usage is TRBV5-1 and J usage is TRBJ2-3, with D possibly called TRBD1 or TRBD2 (6 bases each). Germline V gives CDR1 SGHRS, CDR2 YFSETQ. This CDR3 is built from 15 residues. Trimming took off 3 bases at V and 2 bases at J, with 13 bases between the two ends. CDR3 DNA sequence: TGCGCCAGCAGCTCCCTTAGGGGGGACACAGATACGCAGTATTTT. It translates to CASSSLRGDTDTQYF.

This clone has just a few counts. CDR3: CASLPGNADGYTF. The DNA of the CDR3 is TGTGCCAGCCTCCCGGGCAACGCGGATGGCTACACCTTC. The V call is TRBV25-1, the J call TRBJ1-2; unclear D gene. The CDR3 has 13 amino acids. In germline, CDR1 is MGHDK, CDR2 SYGVNS. Between the trimmed V and J ends, which lost 8 bases and 6 bases, there was a span of 16 bases.

V is TRBV30 and J is TRBJ1-6; D gene uncertain. Trimming removed 7 bases at V and 0 bases at J, with 10 bases between. This CDR3 contains 14 residues. Germline V CDR1 and CDR2: GTSNPN, SVGIG (reference sequence). The CDR3 sequence: CASTGSSYNSPLHF. The CDR3 bases are TGTGCCTCAACGGGGAGCTCCTATAATTCACCCCTCCACTTT.

This chain connects TRBV7-2 to TRBJ1-3; D is unclear. The V end was cut by 5 bases, the J end by 0 bases, with 8 bases between. In germline, CDR1 is SGHTA, CDR2 FQGNSA. The CDR3 runs 14 residues. CDR3 region: CASSQDSSGNTIYF. Here the CDR3 DNA reads TGTGCCAGCAGCCAGGACTCCTCTGGAAACACCATATATTTT.

The chain is built from TRBV9 and TRBJ1-4, with 7 bases fitting TRBD1. After removal of 7 bases from V and 4 bases from J, the junction contained 10 bases not matched to a gene. Germline V gene sequence: CDR1 SGDLS, CDR2 YYNGEE. The CDR3 length is 15 residues. This CDR3 is CASARGGQNNEKLFF. The CDR3 coding sequence is TGTGCCAGCGCCAGGGGGGGACAGAATAATGAAAAACTGTTTTTT.

The chain links TRBV7-2 to TRBJ1-6; a possible D gene is TRBD1 (5 bases). This CDR3 has 15 residues. From germline, CDR1 is SGHTA and CDR2 FQGNSA. Trimming removed 8 bases at V and 0 bases at J, with 11 bases between. The CDR3 here is CASGTGSSYNSPLHF. The CDR3 region has the DNA TGTGCCAGCGGGACGGGGAGCTCCTATAATTCACCCCTCCACTTT. The complete variable domain, with remaining parts taken from reference TRBV7-2 and TRBJ1-6, reads GAGVSQSPSNKVTEKGKDVELRCDPISGHTALYWYRQSLGQGLEFLIYFQGNSAPDKSGLPSDRFSAERTGGSVSTLTIQRTQQEDSAVYLCASGTGSSYNSPLHFGNGTRLTVT.

The J gene is TRBJ2-1, the V gene TRBV4-1, with TRBD2 matching over 10 bases. The CDR3 has 15 amino acids. Germline CDR1 MGHRA, CDR2 YSYEKL. The V gene end was trimmed by 5 bases and the J gene end by 9 bases; junction bases not matched to a gene: 10. This CDR3 is CASSFGSGGQVEQFF. The CDR3 region has the DNA TGCGCCAGCAGCTTCGGTAGCGGGGGGCAGGTTGAGCAGTTCTTC.

The V and J genes are TRBV6-1 and TRBJ2-3, with 9 bases identical to TRBD2. The CDR3 totals 14 residues. With 6 bases clipped from V and 5 bases from J, the junction kept 6 bases outside the gene matches. Germline values: CDR1 MNHNS, CDR2 SASEGT. CDR3: CASRSRGGVDTQYF. For the CDR3, the DNA is TGTGCCAGCAGATCGCGGGGGGGAGTAGATACGCAGTATTTT.

The J gene is TRBJ2-5, the V gene TRBV4-2; possibly TRBD2 for D (5 bases). V was cut by 0 bases and J by 5 bases, with 7 bases left in between. The germline gives CDR1 LGHNA, CDR2 YNFKEQ. This CDR3 has 13 residues. The CDR3 region has the DNA TGTGCCAGCAGCCAAGACGCTAGCGAGACCCAGTACTTC. Amino acid sequence: CASSQDASETQYF.

V gene TRBV27 combines with J gene TRBJ2-4, with 8 bases lining up with TRBD1. Germline V gives CDR1 MNHEY, CDR2 SMNVEV (reference sequence). The CDR3 covers 17 residues. V shed 6 bases, J shed 0 bases, and the junction held 10 bases outside the gene matches. The CDR3 here is CASRKWDRLIAKNIQYF. The CDR3 DNA follows: TGTGCCAGCAGAAAGTGGGACAGGCTGATAGCCAAAAACATTCAGTACTTC.

This clone occurred once. The chain joins TRBV7-2 to TRBJ2-3; 7 bases are a match to TRBD2. This CDR3 region has 15 residues. The V gene end was trimmed by 1 base and the J gene end by 2 bases; junction bases not matched to a gene: 3. The germline gives CDR1 SGHTA, CDR2 FQGNSA. Here the CDR3 reads CASSLGSGDTDTQYF. The CDR3 DNA is TGTGCCAGCAGCTTAGGAAGCGGGGACACAGATACGCAGTATTTT.